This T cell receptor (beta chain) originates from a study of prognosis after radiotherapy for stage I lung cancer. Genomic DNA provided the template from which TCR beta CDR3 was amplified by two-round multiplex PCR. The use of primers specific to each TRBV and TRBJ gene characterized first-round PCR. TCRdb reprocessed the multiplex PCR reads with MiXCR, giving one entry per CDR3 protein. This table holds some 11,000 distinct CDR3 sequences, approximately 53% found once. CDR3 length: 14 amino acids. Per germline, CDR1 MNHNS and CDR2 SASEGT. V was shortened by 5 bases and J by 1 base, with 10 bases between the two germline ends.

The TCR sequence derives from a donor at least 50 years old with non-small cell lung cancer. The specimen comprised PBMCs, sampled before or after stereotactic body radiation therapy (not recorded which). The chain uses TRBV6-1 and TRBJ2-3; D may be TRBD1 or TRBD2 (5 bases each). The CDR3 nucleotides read TGTGCCAGCAGTCCCAGAGGGGGCACAGATACGCAGTATTTT. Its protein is CASSPRGGTDTQYF.